Sequencing of this T cell receptor (beta chain) was carried out in a study of shared clonotypes between healthy human individuals. Germline values: CDR1 SGHAT, CDR2 FQNNGV. CDR3 size: 14 residues. V lost 2 bases and J 3 bases, leaving 8 bases between the germline ends. In this sample, this clone turned up once. The assay was immunoSEQ multiplex PCR, and TCRdb's table has in-frame clones only and misses some. The sample has about 800,000 clones, 95% to 97% seen once. Terminally differentiated effector memory CD45RA+ cells were excluded from the naive CD8 cells, which were CD45RO-negative and positively selected for CCR7.

Sequenced sample: naive CD8+ T cells sorted from blood. This chain uses TRBV11-2 with TRBJ1-5; tentatively, D is TRBD1 (6 bases). This sequence was found in a man aged 30-40 years in good health. CDR3 in amino acids: CASSLSGDNQPQHF. The DNA of the CDR3 is TGTGCCAGCAGCTTATCAGGGGACAATCAGCCCCAGCATTTT.